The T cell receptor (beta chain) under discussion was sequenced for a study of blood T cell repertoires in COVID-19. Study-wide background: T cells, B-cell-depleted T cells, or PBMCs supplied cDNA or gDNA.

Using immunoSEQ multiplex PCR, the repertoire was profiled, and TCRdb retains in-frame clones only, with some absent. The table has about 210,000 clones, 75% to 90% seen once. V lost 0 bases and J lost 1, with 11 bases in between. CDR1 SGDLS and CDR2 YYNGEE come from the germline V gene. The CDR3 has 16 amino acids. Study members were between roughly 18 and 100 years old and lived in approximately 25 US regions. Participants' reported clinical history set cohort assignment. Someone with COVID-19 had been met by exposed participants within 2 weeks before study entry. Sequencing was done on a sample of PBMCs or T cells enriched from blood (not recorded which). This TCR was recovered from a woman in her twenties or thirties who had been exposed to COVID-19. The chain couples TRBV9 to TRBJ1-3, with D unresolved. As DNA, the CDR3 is TGTGCCAGCAGCGTAGAAGCGGGAACATCTGGAAACACCATATATTTT. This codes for CASSVEAGTSGNTIYF.